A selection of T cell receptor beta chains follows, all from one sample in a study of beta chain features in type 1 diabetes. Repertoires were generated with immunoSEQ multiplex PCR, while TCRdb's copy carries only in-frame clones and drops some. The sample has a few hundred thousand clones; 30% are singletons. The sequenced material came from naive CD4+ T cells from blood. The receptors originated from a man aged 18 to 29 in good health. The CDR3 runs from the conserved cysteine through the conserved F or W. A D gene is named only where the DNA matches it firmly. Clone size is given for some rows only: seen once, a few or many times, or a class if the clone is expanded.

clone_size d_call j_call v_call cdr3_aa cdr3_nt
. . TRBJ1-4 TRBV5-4 CASSSPANEKLFF TGTGCCAGCAGCTCGCCGGCGAATGAAAAACTGTTTTTT
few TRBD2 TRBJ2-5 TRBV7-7 CASSLTGLAGAETQYF TGTGCTAGCAGCTTAACCGGACTAGCGGGAGCGGAGACCCAGTACTTC
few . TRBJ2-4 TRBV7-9 CASSLTAKNIQYF TGTGCCAGCAGCTTGACAGCCAAAAACATTCAGTACTTC
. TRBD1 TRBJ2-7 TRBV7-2 CASSLEGQGAGEQYF TGTGCCAGCAGCTTAGAGGGACAGGGGGCCGGTGAGCAGTACTTC
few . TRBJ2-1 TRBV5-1 CASSPTKALFSYNEQFF TGCGCCAGCAGCCCCACTAAAGCACTTTTCTCCTACAATGAGCAGTTCTTC
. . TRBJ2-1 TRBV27 CASSSSEGVRDYNEQFF TGTGCCAGCAGCTCTTCTGAGGGAGTCCGGGACTACAATGAGCAGTTCTTC
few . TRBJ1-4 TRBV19 CASSMSASGRTNEKLFF TGTGCCAGTAGTATGTCGGCTTCTGGGAGAACTAATGAAAAACTGTTTTTT
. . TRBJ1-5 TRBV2 CASSPQGEQPQHF TGTGCCAGCAGCCCGCAGGGAGAACAGCCCCAGCATTTT
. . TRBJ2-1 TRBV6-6 CASSSLWYEQFF TGTGCCAGCAGCTCCCTATGGTATGAGCAGTTCTTC
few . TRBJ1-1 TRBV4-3 CASSRMVRGTEAFF TGCGCCAGCAGCCGTATGGTGAGGGGGACTGAAGCTTTCTTT
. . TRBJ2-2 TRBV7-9 CASSDLWLIQTGELFF TGTGCCAGCAGCGACCTTTGGTTGATACAAACCGGGGAGCTGTTTTTT
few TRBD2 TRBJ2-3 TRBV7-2 CASSLISGRTDTQYF TGTGCCAGCAGCTTAATTAGCGGGAGAACAGATACGCAGTATTTT
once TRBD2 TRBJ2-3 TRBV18 CASSLTSGRPHSTDTQYF TGTGCCAGCTCACTGACTAGCGGGAGGCCTCATAGCACAGATACGCAGTATTTT
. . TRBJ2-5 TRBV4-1 CASSPTGAQETQYF TGCGCCAGCAGCCCCACGGGGGCACAAGAGACCCAGTACTTC
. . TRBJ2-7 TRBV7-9 CASSSLSRDNYEQYF TGTGCCAGCAGCTCCCTCTCTCGAGACAACTACGAGCAGTACTTC
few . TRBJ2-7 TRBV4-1 CASSQEERQSGEQYF TGCGCCAGCAGCCAAGAAGAGAGGCAGTCGGGCGAGCAGTACTTC
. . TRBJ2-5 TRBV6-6 CASSSRRPQETQYF TGTGCCAGCAGTTCAAGGAGGCCCCAAGAGACCCAGTACTTC
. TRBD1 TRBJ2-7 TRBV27 CASSSPLRQGSSYEQYF TGTGCCAGCAGTTCCCCCCTAAGACAGGGGAGCTCCTACGAGCAGTACTTC
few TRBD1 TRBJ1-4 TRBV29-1 CSVRRDSNEKLFF TGCAGTGTACGCCGGGACAGTAATGAAAAACTGTTTTTT
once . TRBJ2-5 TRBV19 CASSSPGGRETQYF TGTGCCAGTAGTTCCCCCGGCGGGCGAGAGACCCAGTACTTC
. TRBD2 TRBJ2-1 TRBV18 CASSQGLADYNEQFF TGTGCCAGCTCACAGGGACTAGCGGACTACAATGAGCAGTTCTTC
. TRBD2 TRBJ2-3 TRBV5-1 CASSLAGGTDTQYF TGCGCCAGCAGCTTGGCGGGAGGGACAGATACGCAGTATTTT
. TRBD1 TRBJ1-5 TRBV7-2 CASSRTGGSNQPQHF TGTGCCAGCAGCAGGACAGGGGGCAGCAATCAGCCCCAGCATTTT
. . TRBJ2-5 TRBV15 CATSRDPGGQETQYF TGTGCCACCAGCAGAGATCCCGGGGGCCAAGAGACCCAGTACTTC
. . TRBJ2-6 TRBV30 CAWSRFSSGANVLTF TGTGCCTGGAGTAGGTTTAGCTCTGGGGCCAACGTCCTGACTTTC
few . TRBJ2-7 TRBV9 CASSVSGAASEQYF TGTGCCAGCAGCGTGTCAGGGGCCGCGTCAGAGCAGTACTTC
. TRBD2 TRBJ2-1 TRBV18 CASSRGSGDPNEQFF TGTGCCAGCTCACGGGGTAGCGGGGACCCCAATGAGCAGTTCTTC
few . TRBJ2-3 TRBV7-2 CASSFTRDFGTDTQYF TGTGCCAGCAGCTTTACTAGGGACTTCGGCACAGATACGCAGTATTTT
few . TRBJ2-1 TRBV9 CASSPRGGGDEQFF TGTGCCAGCAGCCCGAGAGGCGGAGGCGATGAGCAGTTCTTC